Presented here are 24 T cell receptor beta chains from one specimen sequenced in a study of blood T cell repertoires in COVID-19. Clones were sequenced by immunoSEQ multiplex PCR, and TCRdb holds only the in-frame ones, with some missing. This sample carries tens of thousands of clones, 87% of them seen once, and the ten largest clones take roughly 7%. The sample taken for sequencing was peripheral blood. The receptors shown here come from a woman aged 50 to 60 with acute or convalescent COVID-19.

Here the CDR3 DNA reads TGTGCCAGCAGCCAAGAAGGCATGGCAGGCAAAAACATTCAGTACTTC. Translated: CASSQEGMAGKNIQYF. This sequence joins TRBV3-1 (or the pseudogene TRBV3-2) and TRBJ2-4; D not certain. The germline gives CDR1 LGHDT, CDR2 YNNKEL (reference sequence). V was pared by 0 bases and J by 3 bases, with 12 bases between. The CDR3 is made up of 16 amino acids.

This rearrangement joins TRBV6-5 to TRBJ2-1, with 7 bases identical to TRBD2. The germline V gene has CDR1 MNHEY and CDR2 SVGAGI. The CDR3 is 16 amino acids. After removal of 2 bases from V and 3 bases from J, the junction contained 7 bases not matched to a gene. CDR3 coding DNA: TGTGCCAGCAGTTACCGAGCTAGCGGTATCTACAATGAGCAGTTCTTC. Its translation: CASSYRASGIYNEQFF.

The gene calls are TRBV3-1 (or the pseudogene TRBV3-2) and TRBJ2-7; a possible D gene is TRBD1 (6 bases). Trimming took 0 bases from V and 5 from J, leaving 17 bases between them. Germline V gene data show CDR1 as LGHDT and CDR2 as YNNKEL (reference sequence). The CDR3 totals 16 residues. This CDR3 is CASSQDRTGKSHEQYF. DNA for the CDR3: TGTGCCAGCAGCCAAGATCGCACAGGGAAGTCCCACGAGCAGTACTTC.

The gene calls are TRBV19 and TRBJ2-7; TRBD2 matches at 11 bases. The CDR3 runs 15 residues. In germline, CDR1 is LNHDA, CDR2 SQIVND (reference sequence). V dropped 5 bases and J dropped 2; count of bases not matched to a gene: 5. This CDR3 is CASSPGTSGAYEQYF. The CDR3 DNA is TGTGCCAGTAGTCCTGGGACTAGCGGCGCCTACGAGCAGTACTTC. Full variable domain (rest looked up from reference TRBV19 and TRBJ2-7): DGGITQSPKYLFRKEGQNVTLSCEQNLNHDAMYWYRQDPGQGLRLIYYSQIVNDFQKGDIAEGYSVSREKKESFPLTVTSAQKNPTAFYLCASSPGTSGAYEQYFGPGTRLTVT.

V is TRBV9 and J is TRBJ2-1; TRBD1 matches at 7 bases. The V segment lost 0 bases and the J segment 4 bases; nucleotides outside the gene matches: 4. CDR3 length equals 15 residues. Germline V gene data show CDR1 as SGDLS and CDR2 as YYNGEE. CDR3: CASSVVRTGYNEQFF. CDR3 coding DNA: TGTGCCAGCAGCGTAGTTAGGACAGGTTACAATGAGCAGTTCTTC.

The rearrangement joins TRBV27 to TRBJ1-5; D is ambiguous. The length of the CDR3 is 14 residues. The germline CDR1 and CDR2 sequences are MNHEY and SMNVEV (reference sequence). Deletions cut 8 bases from V and 4 bases from J, with 15 bases between. The CDR3 DNA is TGTGCCAGCCCCCCCGCGTTCTCTAATCAGCCCCAGCATTTT. Translated: CASPPAFSNQPQHF.

V and J are TRBV6-5 and TRBJ1-4; a possible D gene is TRBD1 (6 bases). Germline-derived CDR1 and CDR2 are MNHEY and SVGAGI. V lost 10 bases and J 3 bases, leaving 12 bases between the germline ends. The CDR3 runs to 13 residues. The chain's CDR3 is CAIGQNSNEKLFF. The CDR3 DNA is TGTGCCATCGGACAGAATTCTAATGAAAAACTGTTTTTT.

The sample holds one count of this clone. This chain uses TRBV10-3 with TRBJ1-5, with D possibly being TRBD1 (6 bases). There are 14 residues in the CDR3. The germline gives CDR1 ENHRY, CDR2 SYGVKD. Trimming pared 0 bases from V and 4 bases from J, leaving 7 bases between. This CDR3 is CAISESGQNQPQHF. The CDR3 nucleotides read TGTGCCATCAGTGAGTCAGGACAGAATCAGCCCCAGCATTTT.

The CDR3: CATSRALGDTEAFF. The CDR3 coding sequence is TGTGCCACCAGCAGAGCCTTAGGAGATACTGAAGCTTTCTTT. The chain carries TRBV15 and TRBJ1-1; D gene uncertain. The CDR3 loop spans 14 amino acids. Germline V gene data show CDR1 as LNHNV and CDR2 as YYDKDF (reference sequence). Trimming left V 1 base short and J 5 bases short, with 11 bases between.

The J gene is TRBJ1-2, the V gene TRBV2; D unclear. Trimming took 6 bases from V and 4 from J, leaving 9 bases between them. This CDR3 is built from 12 residues. From germline, CDR1 is SNHLY and CDR2 FYNNEI. The CDR3 DNA reads TGTGCCAGCAGGATTCTCGGCTATGGCTACACCTTC. Amino acids: CASRILGYGYTF. The entire variable domain, with the rest obtained from reference TRBV2 and TRBJ1-2, is as follows: EPEVTQTPSHQVTQMGQEVILRCVPISNHLYFYWYRQILGQKVEFLVSFYNNEISEKSEIFDDQFSVERPDGSNFTLKIRSTKLEDSAMYFCASRILGYGYTFGSGTRLTVV.

The chain links TRBV3-1 (or the pseudogene TRBV3-2) to TRBJ1-1; 9 nucleotides align to TRBD1. Germline CDR1 is LGHDT and CDR2 is YNNKEL (reference sequence). The CDR3 totals 16 residues. With 2 bases clipped from V and 0 bases from J, the junction kept 4 bases outside the gene matches. CDR3 sequence (DNA): TGTGCCAGCAGCCAAACAGGGGGCCGACTGAACACTGAAGCTTTCTTT. It yields the protein CASSQTGGRLNTEAFF.

The chain joins TRBV5-1 to TRBJ1-2, with D maybe TRBD1 (6 bases). Trimming cost V 0 bases and J 4 bases, with 13 bases left between them. CDR3 length: 15 residues. CDR1 is SGHRS, CDR2 YFSETQ, per germline. This CDR3 is CASSLEAGVLYGYTF. The CDR3 region has the DNA TGCGCCAGCAGCTTGGAGGCAGGGGTTCTCTATGGCTACACCTTC.

V usage is TRBV5-1 and J usage is TRBJ2-5; TRBD2 aligns across 7 bases. V lost 3 bases and J lost 1; bases outside the gene matches: 9. The CDR3 has 16 residues. Per germline, CDR1 SGHRS and CDR2 YFSETQ. The CDR3 sequence: CASSSAPGTTQETQYF. The DNA of the CDR3 is TGCGCCAGCAGCTCTGCTCCGGGGACTACCCAAGAGACCCAGTACTTC.

V gene TRBV6-5 combines with J gene TRBJ1-5, with D perhaps TRBD1 (5 bases). With 9 bases removed from V and 5 bases from J, the gap between germline ends came to 17 bases. Germline V gene lookup returns CDR1 MNHEY and CDR2 SVGAGI. The CDR3 totals 14 residues. The CDR3 protein is CASTVGQGHQPQHF. The CDR3 DNA reads as TGTGCCAGTACGGTGGGCCAGGGTCATCAGCCCCAGCATTTT.

With regard to this clone: The junction shows a germline mismatch at one end, possibly a read error. The identical CDR3 is also encoded by other nucleotide sequences in the sample. The chain carries TRBV6-1 and TRBJ2-7, with a tentative D call TRBD2 (6 bases). Germline V gives CDR1 MNHNS, CDR2 SASEGT. The CDR3 is made up of 14 amino acids. The CDR3 nucleotides read TGTGCCAGTAGTGAAGTGGGAGGATATTACGAGCAGTACTTC. Its protein is CASSEVGGYYEQYF.

This clone came up once. The chain carries TRBV6-2 or TRBV6-3 and TRBJ1-5, with D unresolved. The CDR3 runs 13 residues. Germline lookup yields CDR1 MNHEY and CDR2 SVGEGT. V gave up 6 bases and J gave up 7 bases, with 13 bases separating them. The chain's CDR3 is CASSFGGGQPQHF. In DNA, the CDR3 is TGTGCCAGCAGCTTCGGCGGCGGGCAGCCCCAGCATTTT.

The rearrangement joins TRBV19 to TRBJ1-1; weak D call: TRBD1 (5 bases). The V gene's germline CDR1 is LNHDA and CDR2 SQIVND (reference sequence). The germline V and J ends were trimmed by 6 bases and 1 base, with 6 bases remaining between them. CDR3 length: 12 residues. The CDR3 sequence is CASRTGNTEAFF. The DNA of the CDR3 is TGTGCCAGTAGAACAGGGAACACTGAAGCTTTCTTT.

This chain uses TRBV6-5 with TRBJ2-5; TRBD1 is a possible D gene (6 bases). The V gene's germline CDR1 is MNHEY and CDR2 SVGAGI. Trimming cost V 5 bases and J 2 bases, with 12 bases left between them. The CDR3 runs to 14 residues. CDR3 region: CASSNDRRQETQYF. The DNA for the CDR3 is TGTGCCAGCAGTAACGACAGGCGACAAGAGACCCAGTACTTC.

In its sample, this clone was seen once. V gene TRBV6-5 combines with J gene TRBJ2-1; 10 bases match TRBD1. Per the germline V gene, CDR1 is MNHEY and CDR2 is SVGAGI. With V trimmed by 6 bases and J by 7 bases, 9 bases remained unmatched. The length of the CDR3 is 15 residues. In DNA form, the CDR3 reads TGTGCCAGCAGCCATTGGACAGGGGGAAAAAATGAGCAGTTCTTC. Residues: CASSHWTGGKNEQFF.

V gene TRBV29-1 combines with J gene TRBJ1-3; TRBD1 matches 9 bases. V shed 6 bases, J shed 6 bases, and the junction held 6 bases outside the gene matches. The germline gives CDR1 SQVTM, CDR2 ANQGSEA. The CDR3 is 13 residues long. Here the CDR3 reads CSVEQGAENTIYF. CDR3 DNA: TGCAGCGTGGAACAGGGGGCTGAAAACACCATATATTTT.

This chain uses TRBV7-9 with TRBJ2-5, with 9 bases matching TRBD1. This CDR3 is built from 17 residues. Germline V gives CDR1 SEHNR, CDR2 FQNEAQ (reference sequence). The ends lost 5 bases at V and 5 bases at J; junction bases unmatched: 15. The CDR3 region has the DNA TGTGCCAGCAGCCCCAATTCGGGGACAGGGAGATCCGAGACCCAGTACTTC. Translated, it gives CASSPNSGTGRSETQYF.

The chain couples TRBV27 to TRBJ1-4; a weak D match, TRBD1 (6 bases). CDR1 is MNHEY and CDR2 is SMNVEV in the germline V gene (reference sequence). This CDR3 spans 14 amino acids. With 2 bases removed from V and 4 bases from J, the gap between germline ends came to 8 bases. The CDR3 reads CASSLIGGNEKLFF. CDR3 in DNA: TGTGCCAGCAGTTTAATAGGGGGTAATGAAAAACTGTTTTTT.

V usage is TRBV29-1 and J usage is TRBJ1-1; D unclear. Trimming cost V 5 bases and J 3 bases, with 19 bases left between them. The CDR3 is 15 amino acids. Germline assignment: CDR1 SQVTM and CDR2 ANQGSEA. CDR3: CSVQREGGRHTEAFF. The DNA for the CDR3 is TGCAGCGTTCAGCGCGAAGGTGGCCGACACACTGAAGCTTTCTTT.

The rearrangement uses TRBV19 and TRBJ2-3; D is ambiguous. Germline V gene lookup returns CDR1 LNHDA and CDR2 SQIVND (reference sequence). V lost 5 bases, J lost 0 bases, and 12 bases lay in between. The CDR3 is made up of 15 amino acids. The CDR3 DNA reads as TGTGCCAGTAGTGAATCTATCGCTAGCACAGATACGCAGTATTTT. Protein: CASSESIASTDTQYF.